The T cell receptor (beta chain) described here comes from a study of monozygotic twins with inflammatory bowel disease (dated 2019 in TCRdb). About the study as a whole: The complete study included approximately 28 monozygotic twin pairs: 19 IBD-discordant Danish pairs and nine German pairs, of which four were IBD-concordant and five were IBD-discordant. Disease-associated traits were sought mainly through comparisons between IBD patients and their genetically identical healthy co-twins within discordant pairs. Each individual had, on average, about 151 000 unique TCRalpha sequences and 181 000 unique TCRbeta sequences available for analysis. Paper-wide results and their limitations: IBD patients had lower TCRbeta repertoire diversity, measured by the inverse Simpson index, than their healthy co-twins. Compared with healthy twins, IBD patients had fewer clonotypes in common with other individuals, a difference most pronounced in patients showing signs of disease activity. The results gave no support for a single strong signal or clonotype linked to IBD. Background noise and inter-individual variability may have been introduced into the repertoires by the differing immunosuppressive treatments among patients. Different T cell subtypes could not be distinguished in the analysis. Concordant and discordant twins showed no difference in repertoire similarity, possibly because of limited statistical power.

The CDR3 holds 12 amino acids from the cysteine to the phenylalanine. DNA was not recorded. The germline V gene provides CDR1 SGHAT and CDR2 FQNNGV. From each donor, a roughly 2.5 ml peripheral blood sample was collected into PAXgene tubes and stored at -80 degrees C. Total RNA was isolated from whole blood with the PAXgene blood miRNA kit on an automated QIAcube, without T cell sorting. Peripheral blood from monozygotic twin pairs concordant or discordant for inflammatory bowel disease was subjected to deep TCRalpha and TCRbeta repertoire profiling with unique molecular barcoding. Smoking habits were recorded for all twin pairs, and individuals were classified as current, former or never smokers. The method was 5' RACE. The input for every TCR library was around 4,000 ng of total RNA. For each sample, cDNA synthesis was carried out in eight separate reactions using SMARTScribe reverse transcriptase. During cDNA synthesis, template switching introduced unique molecular identifiers that contained a 6-nucleotide sample barcode. Amplification of TCRalpha and TCRbeta cDNA involved two nested PCRs of 16 and 9 cycles, and each PCR was followed by bead purification. Before amplification, the cDNA was treated with uracil DNA-glycosylase and purified using the QIAquick PCR purification kit. The second PCR added Illumina TruSeq-compatible adapters along with sample-specific barcodes. TapeStation and Qubit were used to check library quality and concentration, and around 5 ng of each library went into the pool. The pooled libraries were sequenced with 2 x 100 bp reads and custom sequencing primers on an Illumina HiSeq2500 single-index Rapid Run. The original methods were these. PCR and sequencing errors were corrected by UMI-based consensus assembly using MiGEC version 1.2.6. V(D)J alignment, clonotype assembly and CDR3 extraction were performed with MiXCR version 2.1.1. Gene usage, clonotype sharing and MAIT/NKT TCR abundance were normalised by analysing the top 1000, 10 000 and 20 000 clonotypes per sample. Diversity was computed as the inverse Simpson index with the vegan R package after downsampling to 27 000 UMIs. Paired Mann-Whitney U tests were applied to discordant twin pairs, with Benjamini-Hochberg correction for multiple testing. With the reads reprocessed by TCRdb, a single entry stands for each CDR3 protein sequence and no DNA is reported. The V and J calls were not made by the authors but by TCRdb's processing. Per the sample table, the count is approximately 400,000 distinct CDR3 sequences. The ten most abundant clones make up 2% to 3% of the sample.

Concerning this clonotype: It lacks a known antigen.

The chain couples TRBV11-2 to TRBJ2-1. The sequenced material came from blood. The clonotype was recovered from a human donor with ulcerative colitis or Crohn's disease, or a healthy co-twin of an affected twin (not recorded which). The CDR3 in this case is CASGYDYNEQFF.